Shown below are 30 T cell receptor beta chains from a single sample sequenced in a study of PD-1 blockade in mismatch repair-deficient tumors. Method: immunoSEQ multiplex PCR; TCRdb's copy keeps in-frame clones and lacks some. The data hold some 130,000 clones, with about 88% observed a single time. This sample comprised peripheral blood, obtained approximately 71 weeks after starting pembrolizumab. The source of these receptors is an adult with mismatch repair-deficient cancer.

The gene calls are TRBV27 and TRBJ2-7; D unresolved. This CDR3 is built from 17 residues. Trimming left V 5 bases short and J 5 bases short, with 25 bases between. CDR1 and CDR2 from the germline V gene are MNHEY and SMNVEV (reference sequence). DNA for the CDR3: TGTGCCAGCAGTCGGTCTGATGGCATCGTGAGAATCGACGAGCAGTACTTC. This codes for CASSRSDGIVRIDEQYF.

CDR3 nucleotides: TGTGCCTGGAGTGTACCAGCCACGGGGGCCAACGTCCTGACTTTC. Encoded protein: CAWSVPATGANVLTF. The chain has TRBV30 and TRBJ2-6, with D uncertain. The CDR3 spans 15 residues. Germline CDR1 reads GTSNPN; CDR2 reads SVGIG (reference sequence). Trimming took 0 bases from V and 4 from J, leaving 10 bases between them.

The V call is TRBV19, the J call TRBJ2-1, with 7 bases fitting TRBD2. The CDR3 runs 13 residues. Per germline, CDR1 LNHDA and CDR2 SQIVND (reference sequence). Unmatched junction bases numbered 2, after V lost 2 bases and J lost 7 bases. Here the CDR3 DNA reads TGTGCCAGTAGTATAAGGGAGGGTAATGAGCAGTTCTTC. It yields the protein CASSIREGNEQFF.

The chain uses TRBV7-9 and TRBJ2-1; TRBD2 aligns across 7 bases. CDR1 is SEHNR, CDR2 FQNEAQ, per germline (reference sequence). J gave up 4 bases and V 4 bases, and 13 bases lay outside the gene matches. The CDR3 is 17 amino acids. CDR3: CASSSVLRSGTYNEQFF. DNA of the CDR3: TGTGCCAGCAGCTCCGTGCTAAGAAGCGGGACGTACAATGAGCAGTTCTTC.

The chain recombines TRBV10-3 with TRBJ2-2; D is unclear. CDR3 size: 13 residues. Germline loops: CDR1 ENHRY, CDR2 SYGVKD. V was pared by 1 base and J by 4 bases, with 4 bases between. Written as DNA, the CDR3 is TGTGCCATCAGTGAGTTAGTCACCGGGGAGCTGTTTTTT. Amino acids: CAISELVTGELFF.

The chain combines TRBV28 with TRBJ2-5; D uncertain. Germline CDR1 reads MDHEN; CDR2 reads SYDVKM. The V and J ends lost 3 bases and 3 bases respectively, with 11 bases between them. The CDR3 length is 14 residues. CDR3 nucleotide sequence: TGTGCCAGCAGTTTTAGACCCGGAGAAGAGACCCAGTACTTC. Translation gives CASSFRPGEETQYF.

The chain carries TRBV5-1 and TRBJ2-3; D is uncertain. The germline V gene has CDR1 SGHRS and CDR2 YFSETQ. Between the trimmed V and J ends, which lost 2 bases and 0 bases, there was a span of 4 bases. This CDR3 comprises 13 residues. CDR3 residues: CASSFQSTDTQYF. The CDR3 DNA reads TGCGCCAGCAGCTTCCAGAGCACAGATACGCAGTATTTT.

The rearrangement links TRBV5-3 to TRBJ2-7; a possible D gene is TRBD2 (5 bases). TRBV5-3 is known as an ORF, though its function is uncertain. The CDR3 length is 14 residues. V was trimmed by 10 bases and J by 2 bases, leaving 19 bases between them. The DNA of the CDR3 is TGTGCCCCAAGGGCGCGGAGGCCACCCTACGAGCAGTACTTC. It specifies CAPRARRPPYEQYF.

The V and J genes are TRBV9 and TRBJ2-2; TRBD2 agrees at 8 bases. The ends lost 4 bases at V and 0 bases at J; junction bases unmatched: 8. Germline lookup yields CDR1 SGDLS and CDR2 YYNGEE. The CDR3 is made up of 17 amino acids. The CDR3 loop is CASSTSKTSANTGELFF. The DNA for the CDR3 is TGTGCCAGCAGCACAAGTAAGACTAGCGCGAACACCGGGGAGCTGTTTTTT. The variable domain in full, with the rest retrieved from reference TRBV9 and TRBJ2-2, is DSGVTQTPKHLITATGQRVTLRCSPRSGDLSVYWYQQSLDQGLQFLIQYYNGEERAKGNILERFSAQQFPDLHSELNLSSLELGDSALYFCASSTSKTSANTGELFFGEGSRLTVL.

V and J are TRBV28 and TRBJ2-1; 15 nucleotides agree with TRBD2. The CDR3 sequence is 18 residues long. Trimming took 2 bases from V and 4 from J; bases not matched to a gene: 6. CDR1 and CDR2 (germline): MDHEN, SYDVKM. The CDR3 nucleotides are TGTGCCAGCAGTTTAGGATGGGGACTAGCGGGAGGTTACAATGAGCAGTTCTTC. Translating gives CASSLGWGLAGGYNEQFF.

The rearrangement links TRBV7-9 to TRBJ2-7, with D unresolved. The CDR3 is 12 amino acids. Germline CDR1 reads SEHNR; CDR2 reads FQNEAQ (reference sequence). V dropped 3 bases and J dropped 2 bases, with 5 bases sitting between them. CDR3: CASSFSTYEQYF. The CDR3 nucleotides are TGTGCCAGCAGCTTTTCGACCTACGAGCAGTACTTC.

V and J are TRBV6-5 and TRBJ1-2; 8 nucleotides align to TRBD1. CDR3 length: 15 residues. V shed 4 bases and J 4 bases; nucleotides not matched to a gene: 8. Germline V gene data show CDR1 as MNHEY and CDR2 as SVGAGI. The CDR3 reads CASSFTQGGGYGYTF. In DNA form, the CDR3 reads TGTGCCAGCAGTTTCACACAGGGGGGGGGCTATGGCTACACCTTC.

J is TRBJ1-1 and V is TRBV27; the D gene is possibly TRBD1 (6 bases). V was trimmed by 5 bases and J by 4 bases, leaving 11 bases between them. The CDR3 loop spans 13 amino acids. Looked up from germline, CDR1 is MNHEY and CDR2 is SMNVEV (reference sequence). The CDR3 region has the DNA TGTGCCAGCAGTCTACGAGGGGGCACTGAAGCTTTCTTT. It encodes CASSLRGGTEAFF.

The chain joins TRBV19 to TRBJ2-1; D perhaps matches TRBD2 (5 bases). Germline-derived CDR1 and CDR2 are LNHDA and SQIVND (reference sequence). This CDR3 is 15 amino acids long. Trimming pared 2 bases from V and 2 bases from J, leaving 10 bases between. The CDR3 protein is CASSISGSPYNEQFF. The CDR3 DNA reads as TGTGCCAGTAGTATAAGTGGGAGCCCCTACAATGAGCAGTTCTTC.

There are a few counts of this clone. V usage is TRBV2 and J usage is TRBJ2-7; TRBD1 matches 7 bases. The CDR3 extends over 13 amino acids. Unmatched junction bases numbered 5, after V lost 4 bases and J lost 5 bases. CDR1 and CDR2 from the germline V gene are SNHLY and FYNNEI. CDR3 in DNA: TGTGCCAGCAGTGGTCAGGGGGACCACGAGCAGTACTTC. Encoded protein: CASSGQGDHEQYF.

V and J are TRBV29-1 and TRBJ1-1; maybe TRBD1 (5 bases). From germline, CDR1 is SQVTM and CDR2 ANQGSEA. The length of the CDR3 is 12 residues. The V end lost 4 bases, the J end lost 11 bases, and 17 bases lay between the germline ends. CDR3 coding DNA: TGCAGCGTTGTGGGACGTTCGGTCGGGGCTTTCTTT. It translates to CSVVGRSVGAFF.

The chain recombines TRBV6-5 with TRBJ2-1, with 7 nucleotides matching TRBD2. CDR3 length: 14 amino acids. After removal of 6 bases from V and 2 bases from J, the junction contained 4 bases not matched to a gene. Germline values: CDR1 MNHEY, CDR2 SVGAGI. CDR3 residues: CASRSSGPYNEQFF. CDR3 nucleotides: TGTGCCAGCAGATCTAGCGGACCCTACAATGAGCAGTTCTTC.

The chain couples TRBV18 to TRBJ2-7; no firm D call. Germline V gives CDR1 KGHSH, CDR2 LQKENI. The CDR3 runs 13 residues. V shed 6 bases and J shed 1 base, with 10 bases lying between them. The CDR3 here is CASSPALSYEQYF. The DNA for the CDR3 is TGTGCCAGCTCCCCTGCACTGTCCTACGAGCAGTACTTC.

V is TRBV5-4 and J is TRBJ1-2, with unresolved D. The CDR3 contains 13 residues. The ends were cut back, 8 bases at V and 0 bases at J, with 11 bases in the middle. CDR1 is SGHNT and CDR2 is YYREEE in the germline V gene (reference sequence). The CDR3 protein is CARPGWSNYGYTF. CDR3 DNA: TGTGCCAGGCCTGGCTGGTCTAACTATGGCTACACCTTC.

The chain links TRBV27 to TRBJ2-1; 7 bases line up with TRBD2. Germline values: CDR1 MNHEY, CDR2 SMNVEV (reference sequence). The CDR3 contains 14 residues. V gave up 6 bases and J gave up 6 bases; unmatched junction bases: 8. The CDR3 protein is CASSRLAGGNEQFF. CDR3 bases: TGTGCCAGCAGCCGACTAGCTGGGGGCAATGAGCAGTTCTTC.

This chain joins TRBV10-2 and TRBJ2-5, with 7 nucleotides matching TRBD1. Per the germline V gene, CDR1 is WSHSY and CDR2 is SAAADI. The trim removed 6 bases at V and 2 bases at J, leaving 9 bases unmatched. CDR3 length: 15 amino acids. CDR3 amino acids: CASSTEDRSQETQYF. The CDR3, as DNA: TGCGCCAGCAGCACGGAGGACAGGAGTCAAGAGACCCAGTACTTC.

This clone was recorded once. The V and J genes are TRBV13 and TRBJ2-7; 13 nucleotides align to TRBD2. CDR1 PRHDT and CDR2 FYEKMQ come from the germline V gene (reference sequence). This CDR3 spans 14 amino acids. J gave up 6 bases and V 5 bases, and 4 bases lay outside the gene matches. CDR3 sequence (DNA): TGTGCCAGCAGCCTTCGGACTAGCGGGAGCGAGCAGTACTTC. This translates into CASSLRTSGSEQYF.

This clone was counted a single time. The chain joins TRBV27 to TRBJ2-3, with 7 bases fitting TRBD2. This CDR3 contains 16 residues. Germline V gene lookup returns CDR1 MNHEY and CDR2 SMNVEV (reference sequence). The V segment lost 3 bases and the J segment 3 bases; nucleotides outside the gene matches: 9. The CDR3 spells CASSLWGGRGTDTQYF. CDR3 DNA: TGTGCCAGCAGTTTGTGGGGAGGGAGGGGAACAGATACGCAGTATTTT.

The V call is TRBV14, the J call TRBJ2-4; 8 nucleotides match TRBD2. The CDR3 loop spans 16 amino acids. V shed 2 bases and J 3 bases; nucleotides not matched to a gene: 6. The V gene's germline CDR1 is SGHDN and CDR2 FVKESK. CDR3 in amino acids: CASSQTGGFGKNIQYF. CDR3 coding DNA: TGTGCCAGCAGCCAAACGGGAGGGTTCGGCAAAAACATTCAGTACTTC.

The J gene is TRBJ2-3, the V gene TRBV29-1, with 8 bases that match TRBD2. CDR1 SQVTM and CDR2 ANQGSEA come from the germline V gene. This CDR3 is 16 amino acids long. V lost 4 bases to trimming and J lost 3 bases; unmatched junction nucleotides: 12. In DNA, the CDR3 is TGCAGCGTTGCCTCACTCAGCGGGAGCGATACAGATACGCAGTATTTT. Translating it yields CSVASLSGSDTDTQYF.

The CDR3 DNA reads as TGTGCCTGGAGTGTATCTAGCGGGCGCACAGATACGCAGTATTTT. Amino acids: CAWSVSSGRTDTQYF. This rearrangement joins TRBV30 to TRBJ2-3, with 8 bases aligning to TRBD2. The V and J ends lost 0 bases and 1 base, in that order; junction bases with no gene match: 3. The CDR3 covers 15 residues. The germline CDR1 and CDR2 sequences are GTSNPN and SVGIG (reference sequence).

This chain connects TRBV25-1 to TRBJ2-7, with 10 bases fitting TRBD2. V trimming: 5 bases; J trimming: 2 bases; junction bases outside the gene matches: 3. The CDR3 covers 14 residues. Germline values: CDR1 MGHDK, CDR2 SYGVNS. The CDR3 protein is CASSRLAGAYEQYF. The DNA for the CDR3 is TGTGCCAGCAGTCGACTAGCGGGCGCCTACGAGCAGTACTTC.

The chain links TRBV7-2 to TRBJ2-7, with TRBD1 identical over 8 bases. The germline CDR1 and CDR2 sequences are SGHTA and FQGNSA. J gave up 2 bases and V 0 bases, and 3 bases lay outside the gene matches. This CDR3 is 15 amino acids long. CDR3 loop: CASSLAGQGAYEQYF. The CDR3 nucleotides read TGTGCCAGCAGCTTAGCCGGACAGGGCGCCTACGAGCAGTACTTC.

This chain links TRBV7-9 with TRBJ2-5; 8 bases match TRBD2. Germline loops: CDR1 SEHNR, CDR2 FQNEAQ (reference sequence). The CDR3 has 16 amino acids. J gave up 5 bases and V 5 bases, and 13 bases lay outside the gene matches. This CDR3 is CASSPSRLAYVETQYF. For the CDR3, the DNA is TGTGCCAGCAGCCCTTCTCGACTAGCGTATGTCGAGACCCAGTACTTC.

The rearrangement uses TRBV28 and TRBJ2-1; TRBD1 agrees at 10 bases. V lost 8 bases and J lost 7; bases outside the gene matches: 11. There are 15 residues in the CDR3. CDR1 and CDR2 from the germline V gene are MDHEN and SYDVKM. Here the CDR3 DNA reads TGTGCCAGCGGGTCGACGGGACAGGGGAGGAATGAGCAGTTCTTC. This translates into CASGSTGQGRNEQFF.